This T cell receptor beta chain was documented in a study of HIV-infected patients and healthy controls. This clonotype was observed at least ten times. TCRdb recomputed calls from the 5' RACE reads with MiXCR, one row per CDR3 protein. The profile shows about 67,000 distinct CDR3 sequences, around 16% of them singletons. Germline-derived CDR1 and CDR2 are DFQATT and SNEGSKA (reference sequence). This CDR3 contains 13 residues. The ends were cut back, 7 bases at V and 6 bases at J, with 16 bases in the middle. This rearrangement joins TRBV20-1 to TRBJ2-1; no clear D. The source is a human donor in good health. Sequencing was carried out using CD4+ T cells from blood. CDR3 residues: CSGGRVSINEQFF. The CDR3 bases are TGCAGTGGGGGTCGGGTGTCTATCAATGAGCAGTTCTTC.